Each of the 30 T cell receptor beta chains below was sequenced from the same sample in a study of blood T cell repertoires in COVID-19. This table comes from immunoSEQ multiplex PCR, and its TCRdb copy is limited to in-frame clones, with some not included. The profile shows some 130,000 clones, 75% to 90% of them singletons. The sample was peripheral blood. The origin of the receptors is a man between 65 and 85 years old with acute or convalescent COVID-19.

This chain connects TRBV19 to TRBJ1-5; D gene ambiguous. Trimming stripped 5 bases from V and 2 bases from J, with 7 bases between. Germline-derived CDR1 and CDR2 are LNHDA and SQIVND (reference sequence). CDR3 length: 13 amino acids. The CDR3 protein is CASSGRGNQPQHF. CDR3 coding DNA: TGTGCCAGTAGTGGGAGGGGCAATCAGCCCCAGCATTTT.

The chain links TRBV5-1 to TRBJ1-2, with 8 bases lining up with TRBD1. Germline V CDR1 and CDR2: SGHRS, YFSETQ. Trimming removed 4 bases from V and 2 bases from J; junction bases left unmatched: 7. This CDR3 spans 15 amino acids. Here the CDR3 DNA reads TGCGCCAGCAGCAGCTCCGGGACAGGCAACTATGGCTACACCTTC. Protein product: CASSSSGTGNYGYTF.

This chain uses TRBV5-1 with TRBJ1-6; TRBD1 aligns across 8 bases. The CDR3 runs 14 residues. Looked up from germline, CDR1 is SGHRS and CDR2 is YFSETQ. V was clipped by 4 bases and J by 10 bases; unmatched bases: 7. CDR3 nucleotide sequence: TGCGCCAGCAGCCCAGGACAGGGAGGGTCACCCCTCCACTTT. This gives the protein CASSPGQGGSPLHF.

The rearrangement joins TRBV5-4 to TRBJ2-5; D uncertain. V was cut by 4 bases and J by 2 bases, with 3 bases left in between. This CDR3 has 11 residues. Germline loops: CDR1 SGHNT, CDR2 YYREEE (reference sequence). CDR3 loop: CASSTQETQYF. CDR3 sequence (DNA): TGTGCCAGCAGCACTCAAGAGACCCAGTACTTC.

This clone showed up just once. CDR3 coding DNA: TGTGCCAGACCCGTGGCCTGGGGGGCCAACGTCCTGACTTTC. This encodes CARPVAWGANVLTF. This rearrangement joins TRBV27 to TRBJ2-6; D remains unclear. CDR3 size: 14 residues. CDR1 MNHEY and CDR2 SMNVEV come from the germline V gene (reference sequence). The ends were cut back, 9 bases at V and 4 bases at J, with 13 bases in the middle.

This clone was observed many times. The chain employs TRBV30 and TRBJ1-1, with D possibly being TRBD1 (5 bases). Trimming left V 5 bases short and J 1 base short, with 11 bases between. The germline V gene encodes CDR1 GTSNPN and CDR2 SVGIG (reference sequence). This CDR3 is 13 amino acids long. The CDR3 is CAWGYQGNTEAFF. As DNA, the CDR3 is TGTGCCTGGGGTTACCAGGGGAACACTGAAGCTTTCTTT.

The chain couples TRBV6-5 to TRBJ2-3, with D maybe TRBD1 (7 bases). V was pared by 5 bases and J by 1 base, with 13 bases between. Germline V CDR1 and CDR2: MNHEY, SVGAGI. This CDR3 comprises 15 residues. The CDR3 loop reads CASSTQGGGTDTQYF. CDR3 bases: TGTGCCAGCAGTACGCAGGGGGGCGGCACAGATACGCAGTATTTT.

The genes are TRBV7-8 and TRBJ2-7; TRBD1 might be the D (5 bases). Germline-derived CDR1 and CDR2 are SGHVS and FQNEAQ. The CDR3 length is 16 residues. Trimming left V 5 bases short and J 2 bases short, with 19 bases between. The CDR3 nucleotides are TGTGCCAGCAGCCGGATTTCTGGAGACAGCGCCTACGAGCAGTACTTC. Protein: CASSRISGDSAYEQYF.

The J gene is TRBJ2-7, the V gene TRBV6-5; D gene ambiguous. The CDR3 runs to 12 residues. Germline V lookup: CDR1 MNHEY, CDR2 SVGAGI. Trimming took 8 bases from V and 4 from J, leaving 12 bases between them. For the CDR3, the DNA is TGTGCCAGCTCCCCCGTCGGGTACGAGCAGTACTTC. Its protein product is CASSPVGYEQYF.

The CDR3 DNA reads TGTGCCAGCAGCTCCGCTGGACTGGGGAACACTGAAGCTTTCTTT. Its protein product is CASSSAGLGNTEAFF. J is TRBJ1-1 and V is TRBV5-4; D gene unclear. The CDR3 covers 15 residues. In germline, CDR1 is SGHNT, CDR2 YYREEE (reference sequence). V lost 3 bases to trimming and J lost 1 base, with 13 bases between them.

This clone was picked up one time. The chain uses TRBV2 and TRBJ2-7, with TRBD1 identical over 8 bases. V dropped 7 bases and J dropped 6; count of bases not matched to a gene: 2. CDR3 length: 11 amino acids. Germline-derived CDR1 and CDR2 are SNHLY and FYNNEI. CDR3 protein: CASNQGAEQYF. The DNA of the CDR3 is TGTGCCAGCAACCAGGGGGCCGAGCAGTACTTC.

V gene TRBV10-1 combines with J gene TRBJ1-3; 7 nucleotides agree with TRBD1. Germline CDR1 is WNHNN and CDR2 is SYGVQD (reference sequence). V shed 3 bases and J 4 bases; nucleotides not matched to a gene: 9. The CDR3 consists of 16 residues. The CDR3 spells CASSEAFDREGNTIYF. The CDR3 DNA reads TGCGCCAGCAGTGAAGCTTTTGACAGGGAGGGAAACACCATATATTTT.

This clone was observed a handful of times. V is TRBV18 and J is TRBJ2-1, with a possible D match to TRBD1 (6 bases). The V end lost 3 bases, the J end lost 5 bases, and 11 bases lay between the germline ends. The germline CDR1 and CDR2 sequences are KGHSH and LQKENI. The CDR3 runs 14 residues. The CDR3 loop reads CASSPGTLNNEQFF. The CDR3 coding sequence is TGTGCCAGCTCACCCGGGACACTTAACAATGAGCAGTTCTTC.

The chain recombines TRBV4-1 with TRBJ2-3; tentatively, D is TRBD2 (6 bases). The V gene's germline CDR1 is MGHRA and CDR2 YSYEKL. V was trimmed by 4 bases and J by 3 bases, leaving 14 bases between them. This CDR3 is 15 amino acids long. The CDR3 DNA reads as TGCGCCAGCAGCCGCGGGGCCTCTACGACAGATACGCAGTATTTT. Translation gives CASSRGASTTDTQYF.

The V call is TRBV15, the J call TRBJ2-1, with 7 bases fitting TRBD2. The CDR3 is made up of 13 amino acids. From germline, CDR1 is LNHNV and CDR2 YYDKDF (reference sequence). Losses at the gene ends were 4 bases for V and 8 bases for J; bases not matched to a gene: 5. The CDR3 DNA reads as TGTGCCACCAGCAAGGGAGGGCTGTATGAGCAGTTCTTC. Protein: CATSKGGLYEQFF. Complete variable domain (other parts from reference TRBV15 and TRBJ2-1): DAMVIQNPRYQVTQFGKPVTLSCSQTLNHNVMYWYQQKSSQAPKLLFHYYDKDFNNEADTPDNFQSRRPNTSFCFLDIRSPGLGDTAMYLCATSKGGLYEQFFGPGTRLTVL.

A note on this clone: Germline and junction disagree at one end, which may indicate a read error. The CDR3 protein is CASSPGISVLGF. CDR3 sequence (DNA): TGTGCCAGCAGCCCCGGGATATCCGTTTTGGGCTTT. The chain carries TRBV11-2 and TRBJ1-1; D is ambiguous. Germline V lookup: CDR1 SGHAT, CDR2 FQNNGV. The CDR3 runs 12 residues.

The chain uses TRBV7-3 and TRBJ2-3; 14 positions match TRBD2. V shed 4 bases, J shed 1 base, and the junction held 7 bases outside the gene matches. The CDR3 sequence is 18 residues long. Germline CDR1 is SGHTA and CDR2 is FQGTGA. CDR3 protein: CASSSTGLAGARTDTQYF. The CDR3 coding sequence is TGTGCCAGCAGCTCCACGGGACTAGCGGGGGCCCGCACAGATACGCAGTATTTT.

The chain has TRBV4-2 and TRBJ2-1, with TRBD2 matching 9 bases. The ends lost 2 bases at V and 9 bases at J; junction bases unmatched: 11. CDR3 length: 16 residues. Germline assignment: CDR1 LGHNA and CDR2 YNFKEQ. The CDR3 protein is CASSQRTRGGGTEQFF. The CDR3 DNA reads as TGTGCCAGCAGCCAAAGGACTCGCGGGGGGGGGACTGAGCAGTTCTTC.

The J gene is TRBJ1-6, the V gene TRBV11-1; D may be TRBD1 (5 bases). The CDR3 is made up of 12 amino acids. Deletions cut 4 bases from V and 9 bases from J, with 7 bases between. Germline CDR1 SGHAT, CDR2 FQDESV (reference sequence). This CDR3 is CASSSGGSPLHF. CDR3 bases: TGTGCCAGCAGCTCGGGGGGTTCACCCCTCCACTTT.

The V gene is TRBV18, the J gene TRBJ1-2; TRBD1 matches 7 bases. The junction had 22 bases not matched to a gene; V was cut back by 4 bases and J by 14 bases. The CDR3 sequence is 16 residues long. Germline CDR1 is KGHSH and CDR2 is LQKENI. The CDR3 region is CASSLAGTDTGRYTTF. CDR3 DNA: TGTGCCAGCTCACTAGCCGGGACAGACACCGGCCGGTATACGACCTTC.

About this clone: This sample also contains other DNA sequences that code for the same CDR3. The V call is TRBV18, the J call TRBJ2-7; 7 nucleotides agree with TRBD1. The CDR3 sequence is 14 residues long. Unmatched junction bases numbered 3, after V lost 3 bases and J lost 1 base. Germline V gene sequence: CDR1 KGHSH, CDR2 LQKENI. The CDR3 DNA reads TGTGCCAGCTCACCGGGGACAGCTTCCTACGAGCAGTACTTC. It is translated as CASSPGTASYEQYF.

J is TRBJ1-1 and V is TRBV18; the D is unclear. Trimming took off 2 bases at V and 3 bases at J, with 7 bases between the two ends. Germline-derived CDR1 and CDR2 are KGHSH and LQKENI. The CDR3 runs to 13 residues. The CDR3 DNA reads TGTGCCAGCTCACCAATACTAGACACTGAAGCTTTCTTT. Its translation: CASSPILDTEAFF.

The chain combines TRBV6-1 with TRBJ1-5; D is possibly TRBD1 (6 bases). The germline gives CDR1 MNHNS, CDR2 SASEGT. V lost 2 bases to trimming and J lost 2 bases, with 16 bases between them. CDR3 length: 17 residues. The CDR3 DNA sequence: TGTGCCAGCAGTGAATACCCAACAGGGCCTGGCAATCAGCCCCAGCATTTT. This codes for CASSEYPTGPGNQPQHF.

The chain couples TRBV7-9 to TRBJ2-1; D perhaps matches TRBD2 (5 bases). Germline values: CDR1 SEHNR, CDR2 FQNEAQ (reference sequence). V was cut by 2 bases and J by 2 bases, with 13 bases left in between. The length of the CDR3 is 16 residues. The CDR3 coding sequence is TGTGCCAGCAGCTTAATGGGCGGGCTGACCTACAATGAGCAGTTCTTC. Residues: CASSLMGGLTYNEQFF.

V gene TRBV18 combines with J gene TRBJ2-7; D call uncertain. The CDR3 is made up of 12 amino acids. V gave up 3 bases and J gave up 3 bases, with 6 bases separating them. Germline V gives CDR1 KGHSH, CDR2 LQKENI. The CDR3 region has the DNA TGTGCCAGCTCACCGGGCTACTACGAGCAGTACTTC. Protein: CASSPGYYEQYF.

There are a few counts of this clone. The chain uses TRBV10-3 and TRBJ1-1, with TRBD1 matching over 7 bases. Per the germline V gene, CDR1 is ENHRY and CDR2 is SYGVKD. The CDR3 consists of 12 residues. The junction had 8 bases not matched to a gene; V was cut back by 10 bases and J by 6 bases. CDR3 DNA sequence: TGTGCCACGACACAGGGGAGGCCTGAAGCTTTCTTT. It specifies CATTQGRPEAFF.

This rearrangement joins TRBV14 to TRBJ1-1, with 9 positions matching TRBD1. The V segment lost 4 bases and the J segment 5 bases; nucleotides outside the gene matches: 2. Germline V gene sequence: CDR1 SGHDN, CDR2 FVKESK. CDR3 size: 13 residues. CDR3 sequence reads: CASSRQGGTEAFF. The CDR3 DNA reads TGTGCCAGCAGCCGACAGGGGGGTACTGAAGCTTTCTTT.

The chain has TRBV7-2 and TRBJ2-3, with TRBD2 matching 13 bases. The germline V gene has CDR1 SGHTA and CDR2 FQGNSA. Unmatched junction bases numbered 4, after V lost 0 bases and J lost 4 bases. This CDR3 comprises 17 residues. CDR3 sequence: CASSLAFTSGGADTQYF. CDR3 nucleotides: TGTGCCAGCAGCTTAGCGTTCACTAGCGGGGGGGCAGATACGCAGTATTTT.

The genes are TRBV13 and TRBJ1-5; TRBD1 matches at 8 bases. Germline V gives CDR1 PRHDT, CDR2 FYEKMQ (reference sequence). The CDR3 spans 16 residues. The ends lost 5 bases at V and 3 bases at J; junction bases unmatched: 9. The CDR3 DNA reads TGTGCCAGCAGCGCCCGCGGACAGGGCGCCAATCAGCCCCAGCATTTT. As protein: CASSARGQGANQPQHF.

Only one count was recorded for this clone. In nucleotides, the CDR3 is TGTGCCGCCCAGGGGTCCCAAGAGACCCAGTACTTC. Its translation is CAAQGSQETQYF. The chain joins TRBV6-5 to TRBJ2-5; tentatively, D is TRBD1 (6 bases). Trimming left V 11 bases short and J 1 base short, with 11 bases between. This CDR3 region has 12 residues. Germline values: CDR1 MNHEY, CDR2 SVGAGI.